One sample yielded the 24 T cell receptor beta chains listed below, sequenced in a study of blood T cell repertoires in COVID-19. The method was immunoSEQ multiplex PCR; TCRdb's version includes in-frame clones alone and lacks a portion of them. This sample yields 160,000 or so clones, of which under 95% are seen a single time; about 2% belongs to the top ten. Sequencing was performed on peripheral blood. Source of these receptors: a man between 18 and 29 years old with acute or convalescent COVID-19.

V and J are TRBV5-4 and TRBJ2-7; TRBD2 agrees at 7 bases. This CDR3 comprises 15 residues. V shed 2 bases, J shed 0 bases, and the junction held 5 bases outside the gene matches. Germline assignment: CDR1 SGHNT and CDR2 YYREEE (reference sequence). DNA for the CDR3: TGTGCCAGCAGCTTAGGGCGGGAGAACTCCTACGAGCAGTACTTC. Protein sequence: CASSLGRENSYEQYF.

The CDR3 protein is CASSLWGQGGGYTF. As DNA, the CDR3 is TGTGCCAGCAGTTTATGGGGGCAGGGGGGTGGCTACACCTTC. The chain has TRBV27 and TRBJ1-2, with 7 nucleotides matching TRBD1. The CDR3 consists of 14 residues. V shed 1 base and J 7 bases; nucleotides not matched to a gene: 6. CDR1 is MNHEY, CDR2 SMNVEV, per germline (reference sequence).

The CDR3 here is CASSLVGRNTGELFF. CDR3 nucleotide sequence: TGTGCCAGCAGCTTGGTGGGCAGGAACACCGGGGAGCTGTTTTTT. This chain connects TRBV5-4 to TRBJ2-2; D ambiguous. This CDR3 contains 15 residues. The ends were cut back, 0 bases at V and 1 base at J, with 7 bases in the middle. CDR1 SGHNT and CDR2 YYREEE come from the germline V gene (reference sequence).

This rearrangement joins TRBV7-9 to TRBJ1-4; D uncertain. This CDR3 comprises 15 residues. Germline V lookup: CDR1 SEHNR, CDR2 FQNEAQ (reference sequence). V shed 5 bases and J shed 5 bases, with 15 bases lying between them. For the CDR3, the DNA is TGTGCCAGCAGCCCACTCGGGAGGGAGAATGAAAAACTGTTTTTT. The encoded protein is CASSPLGRENEKLFF.

The rearrangement uses TRBV2 and TRBJ1-2; D possibly corresponds to TRBD1 (5 bases). The CDR3 loop spans 13 amino acids. The germline gives CDR1 SNHLY, CDR2 FYNNEI. The V and J ends lost 5 bases and 6 bases respectively, with 13 bases between them. The CDR3 DNA reads TGTGCCAGCAGTTTGGGGGGAAGGGATGGCTACACCTTC. Translation: CASSLGGRDGYTF.

The chain links TRBV6-4 to TRBJ1-2, with TRBD1 matching over 7 bases. Germline lookup yields CDR1 MRHNA and CDR2 SNTAGT. Unmatched junction bases numbered 12, after V lost 6 bases and J lost 5 bases. This CDR3 has 15 amino acids. The CDR3 sequence is CASSAGTEAVYGYTF. The CDR3 bases are TGTGCCAGCAGCGCCGGGACAGAAGCGGTTTATGGCTACACCTTC.

The CDR3 loop is CASSADDSLGPQHF. The CDR3 region has the DNA TGTGCCAGTAGTGCGGACGACAGCCTAGGGCCCCAGCATTTT. This chain connects TRBV19 to TRBJ1-5; tentatively, D is TRBD1 (5 bases). The CDR3 is 14 residues long. V lost 5 bases and J 9 bases, leaving 17 bases between the germline ends. Germline CDR1 and CDR2: LNHDA and SQIVND (reference sequence).

The rearrangement uses TRBV7-6 and TRBJ1-3; 12 bases line up with TRBD1. This CDR3 spans 18 amino acids. In germline, CDR1 is SGHVS, CDR2 FNYEAQ. Trimming removed 1 base from V and 7 bases from J; junction bases left unmatched: 11. The CDR3 region has the DNA TGTGCCAGCAGCTTAGACGGGACAGGGGGCGATGAGACGAACACCATATATTTT. It yields the protein CASSLDGTGGDETNTIYF.

The chain has TRBV13 and TRBJ1-2; TRBD1 is a possible D gene (6 bases). CDR1 and CDR2 from the germline V gene are PRHDT and FYEKMQ (reference sequence). This CDR3 contains 16 residues. V was shortened by 2 bases and J by 4 bases, with 17 bases between the two germline ends. The CDR3 spells CASSLSRGGYSYGYTF. CDR3 bases: TGTGCCAGCAGCTTAAGTAGGGGGGGCTACAGCTATGGCTACACCTTC. Filled out from reference TRBV13 and TRBJ1-2, the complete variable domain reads AAGVIQSPRHLIKEKRETATLKCYPIPRHDTVYWYQQGPGQDPQFLISFYEKMQSDKGSIPDRFSAQQFSDYHSELNMSSLELGDSALYFCASSLSRGGYSYGYTFGSGTRLTVV.

The chain couples TRBV3-1 (or the pseudogene TRBV3-2) to TRBJ1-1; no reliable D call. This CDR3 has 14 amino acids. V was pared by 3 bases and J by 3 bases, with 11 bases between. Germline V gives CDR1 LGHDT, CDR2 YNNKEL (reference sequence). CDR3 bases: TGTGCCAGCAGCCATGTTACGAGGGACACTGAAGCTTTCTTT. This codes for CASSHVTRDTEAFF.

The sample holds one count of this clone. This chain connects TRBV10-1 to TRBJ2-3; D gene unclear. Trimming pared 6 bases from V and 2 bases from J, leaving 6 bases between. From germline, CDR1 is WNHNN and CDR2 SYGVQD (reference sequence). This CDR3 comprises 12 residues. CDR3 amino acids: CASSATTDTQYF. Here the CDR3 DNA reads TGCGCCAGCAGCGCTACCACAGATACGCAGTATTTT.

The CDR3 sequence: CASSLRTQNTEAFF. The CDR3 region has the DNA TGTGCCAGCAGCCTGAGGACACAAAACACTGAAGCTTTCTTT. The chain is built from TRBV14 and TRBJ1-1; tentatively, D is TRBD1 (5 bases). This CDR3 region has 14 residues. The germline V gene encodes CDR1 SGHDN and CDR2 FVKESK. Trimming stripped 4 bases from V and 2 bases from J, with 11 bases between.

The chain couples TRBV15 to TRBJ2-7; TRBD2 agrees at 11 bases. The CDR3 spans 15 residues. CDR1 is LNHNV and CDR2 is YYDKDF in the germline V gene (reference sequence). V trimming: 3 bases; J trimming: 4 bases; junction bases outside the gene matches: 5. The CDR3 coding sequence is TGTGCCACCAGCAGCCCACTAGCGGGAGCTTACGAGCAGTACTTC. It is translated as CATSSPLAGAYEQYF.

The rearrangement links TRBV27 to TRBJ2-3, with 8 bases aligning to TRBD2. V shed 0 bases, J shed 0 bases, and the junction held 14 bases outside the gene matches. This CDR3 region has 20 residues. The germline CDR1 and CDR2 sequences are MNHEY and SMNVEV (reference sequence). Here the CDR3 DNA reads TGTGCCAGCAGTTTATCAGTCAGGGTTGGGGGCGGGAGGAGCACAGATACGCAGTATTTT. It translates to CASSLSVRVGGGRSTDTQYF.

J is TRBJ2-5 and V is TRBV16, with a possible D match to TRBD1 (5 bases). CDR1 and CDR2 (germline): KGHSY, FQNENV. This CDR3 spans 14 amino acids. The V gene lost 4 bases and the J gene lost 2 bases, with 11 bases spanning the gap. The CDR3 nucleotides are TGTGCCAGCAGCCGGGGCGCCACACAAGAGACCCAGTACTTC. Translation gives CASSRGATQETQYF.

The chain uses TRBV7-9 and TRBJ2-7, with D maybe TRBD1 (5 bases). The CDR3 is 14 residues long. CDR1 is SEHNR and CDR2 is FQNEAQ in the germline V gene (reference sequence). The ends were cut back, 4 bases at V and 2 bases at J, with 12 bases in the middle. The CDR3 sequence: CASSSPDRAYEQYF. The CDR3 nucleotides are TGTGCCAGCAGCTCCCCTGACAGAGCCTACGAGCAGTACTTC.

The chain recombines TRBV6-1 with TRBJ2-7; D remains ambiguous. Germline values: CDR1 MNHNS, CDR2 SASEGT. This CDR3 has 15 amino acids. Trimming pared 1 base from V and 1 base from J, leaving 11 bases between. The CDR3 loop reads CASSEESGASYEQYF. In DNA form, the CDR3 reads TGTGCCAGCAGTGAAGAAAGTGGAGCTTCCTACGAGCAGTACTTC.

V and J are TRBV30 and TRBJ1-4; 11 nucleotides agree with TRBD1. CDR1 and CDR2 from the germline V gene are GTSNPN and SVGIG (reference sequence). With V trimmed by 2 bases and J by 8 bases, 4 bases remained unmatched. This CDR3 spans 14 amino acids. The CDR3, as DNA: TGTGCCTGGAGTATCGGGACAGGGGGGGAAAAACTGTTTTTT. This encodes CAWSIGTGGEKLFF.

This rearrangement joins TRBV10-1 to TRBJ1-4; D is undetermined. Germline loops: CDR1 WNHNN, CDR2 SYGVQD (reference sequence). Deletions cut 0 bases from V and 8 bases from J, with 10 bases between. This CDR3 has 14 amino acids. The CDR3 bases are TGCGCCAGCAGTGAGTCTATCTCGGGGGAAAAACTGTTTTTT. This gives the protein CASSESISGEKLFF.

The chain combines TRBV6-5 with TRBJ1-2; D is possibly TRBD1 (5 bases). Germline CDR1 reads MNHEY; CDR2 reads SVGAGI. The CDR3 covers 15 residues. V lost 1 base and J 7 bases, leaving 16 bases between the germline ends. CDR3 coding DNA: TGTGCCAGCAGTTACTTTCGGGGGGACCGGGGTGGCTACACCTTC. It translates to CASSYFRGDRGGYTF.

The chain uses TRBV5-1 and TRBJ1-1, with D unresolved. From germline, CDR1 is SGHRS and CDR2 YFSETQ. The CDR3 runs to 16 residues. Trimming pared 0 bases from V and 1 base from J, leaving 13 bases between. The CDR3 spells CASSLAVGGPNTEAFF. CDR3 bases: TGCGCCAGCAGCTTGGCCGTCGGCGGTCCGAACACTGAAGCTTTCTTT.

J is TRBJ1-5 and V is TRBV19; 8 positions agree with TRBD1. The germline gives CDR1 LNHDA, CDR2 SQIVND (reference sequence). CDR3 length equals 14 residues. V lost 9 bases to trimming and J lost 2 bases; unmatched junction nucleotides: 6. The CDR3 here is CASQPGQGNQPQHF. The CDR3 region has the DNA TGTGCCAGCCAACCGGGACAGGGCAATCAGCCCCAGCATTTT. The full variable domain, completed using reference TRBV19 and TRBJ1-5, is DGGITQSPKYLFRKEGQNVTLSCEQNLNHDAMYWYRQDPGQGLRLIYYSQIVNDFQKGDIAEGYSVSREKKESFPLTVTSAQKNPTAFYLCASQPGQGNQPQHFGDGTRLSIL.

This rearrangement joins TRBV9 to TRBJ1-2; 7 bases are shared with TRBD1. In germline, CDR1 is SGDLS, CDR2 YYNGEE. The ends lost 0 bases at V and 2 bases at J; junction bases unmatched: 4. This CDR3 has 15 residues. DNA of the CDR3: TGTGCCAGCAGCGTAGGGTTAGGGGGCAACTATGGCTACACCTTC. Protein product: CASSVGLGGNYGYTF.

The chain uses TRBV29-1 and TRBJ2-5, with D maybe TRBD2 (5 bases). CDR3 length: 14 residues. The V gene's germline CDR1 is SQVTM and CDR2 ANQGSEA. V was pared by 6 bases and J by 5 bases, with 19 bases between. In DNA, the CDR3 is TGCAGCGTCGAACATGGGAAGGGCGGGGAGACCCAGTACTTC. Its translation is CSVEHGKGGETQYF.